This T cell receptor beta chain was obtained from a study of breast tumors, draining lymph nodes, adjacent tissues. Study outcomes and limitations: Data fit most tumor T cells coming from lymph node, expanding in tumor. Tumor and nontumor repertoires were significantly more similar in luminal-like than in basal-like breast cancer. Tumor T cell lymph node origin was a supported hypothesis, not proven. Compared with lymph nodes, tumors were less diverse; compared with nontumor tissue, more.

This CDR3 is built from 14 residues. The V end lost 6 bases, the J end lost 7 bases, and 13 bases lay between the germline ends. From germline, CDR1 is KGHSH and CDR2 LQKENI. This clonotype occurred many times. The target antigen is unknown. TCRdb reprocessed the multiplex PCR reads via MiXCR and lists one record per CDR3 protein. The top ten clones hold roughly 12% of a sample with around 25,000 distinct CDR3 sequences, less than 25% of them seen once. This clonotype was obtained from a female donor with breast cancer. Some clones in this sample may be carry-over from other donors' samples. The chain couples TRBV18 to TRBJ1-6; tentatively, D is TRBD1 (5 bases). Sequencing was done on a sample of breast tumor tissue. The CDR3 bases are TGTGCCAGCTCCCGGGGGGTGGTGAATTCACCCCTCCACTTT. It translates to CASSRGVVNSPLHF.